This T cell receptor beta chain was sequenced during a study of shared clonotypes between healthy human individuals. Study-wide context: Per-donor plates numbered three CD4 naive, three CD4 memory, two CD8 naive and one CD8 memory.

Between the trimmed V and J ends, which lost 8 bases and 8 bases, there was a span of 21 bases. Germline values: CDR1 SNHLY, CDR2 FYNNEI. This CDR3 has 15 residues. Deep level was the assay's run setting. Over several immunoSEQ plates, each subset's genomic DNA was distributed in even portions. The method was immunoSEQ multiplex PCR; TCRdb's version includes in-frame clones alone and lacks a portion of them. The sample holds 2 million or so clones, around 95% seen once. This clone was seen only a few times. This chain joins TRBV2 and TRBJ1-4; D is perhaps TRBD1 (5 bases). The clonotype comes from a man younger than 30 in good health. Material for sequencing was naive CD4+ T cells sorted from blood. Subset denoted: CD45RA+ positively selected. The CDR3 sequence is CASFPRRGIGEKLFF. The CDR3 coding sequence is TGTGCCAGCTTTCCCCGACGGGGGATAGGGGAAAAACTGTTTTTT.